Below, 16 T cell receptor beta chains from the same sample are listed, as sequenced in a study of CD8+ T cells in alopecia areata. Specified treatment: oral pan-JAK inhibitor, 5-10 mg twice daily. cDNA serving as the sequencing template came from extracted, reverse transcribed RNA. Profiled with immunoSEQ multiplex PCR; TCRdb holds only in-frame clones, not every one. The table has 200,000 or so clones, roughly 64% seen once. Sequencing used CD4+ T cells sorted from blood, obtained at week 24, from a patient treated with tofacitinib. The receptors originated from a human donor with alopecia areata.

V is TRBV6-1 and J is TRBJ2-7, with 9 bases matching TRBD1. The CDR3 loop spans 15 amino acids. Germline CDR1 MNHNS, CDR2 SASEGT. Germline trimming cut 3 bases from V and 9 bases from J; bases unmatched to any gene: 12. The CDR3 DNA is TGTGCCAGCAGTGAGCCTCTGGGACAGGGATCAAGGCAGTACTTC. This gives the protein CASSEPLGQGSRQYF.

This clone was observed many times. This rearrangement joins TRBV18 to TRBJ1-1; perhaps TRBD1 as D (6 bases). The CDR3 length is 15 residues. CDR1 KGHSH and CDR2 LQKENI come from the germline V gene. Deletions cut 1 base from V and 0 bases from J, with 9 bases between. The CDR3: CASSPLGHMNTEAFF. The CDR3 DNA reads TGTGCCAGCTCACCACTGGGACATATGAACACTGAAGCTTTCTTT.

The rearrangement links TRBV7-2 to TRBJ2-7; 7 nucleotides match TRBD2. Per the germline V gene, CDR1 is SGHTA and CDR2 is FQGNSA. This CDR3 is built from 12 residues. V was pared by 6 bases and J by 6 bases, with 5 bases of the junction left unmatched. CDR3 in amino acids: CASSAPGGEQYF. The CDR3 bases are TGTGCCAGCAGTGCGCCGGGGGGCGAGCAGTACTTC. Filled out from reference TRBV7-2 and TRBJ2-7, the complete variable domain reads GAGVSQSPSNKVTEKGKDVELRCDPISGHTALYWYRQSLGQGLEFLIYFQGNSAPDKSGLPSDRFSAERTGGSVSTLTIQRTQQEDSAVYLCASSAPGGEQYFGPGTRLTVT.

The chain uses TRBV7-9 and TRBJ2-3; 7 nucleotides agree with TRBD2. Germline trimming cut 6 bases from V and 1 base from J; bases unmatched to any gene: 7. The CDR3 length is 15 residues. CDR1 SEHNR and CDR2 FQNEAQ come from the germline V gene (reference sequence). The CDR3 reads CASRERGGGTDTQYF. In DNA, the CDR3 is TGTGCCAGCAGGGAGCGGGGAGGCGGCACAGATACGCAGTATTTT.

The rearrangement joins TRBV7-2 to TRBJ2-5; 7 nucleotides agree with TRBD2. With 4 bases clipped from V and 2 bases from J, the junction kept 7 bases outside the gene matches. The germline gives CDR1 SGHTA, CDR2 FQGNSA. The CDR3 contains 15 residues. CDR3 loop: CASSSPTSLQETQYF. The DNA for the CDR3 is TGTGCCAGCAGCTCTCCGACTAGCCTACAAGAGACCCAGTACTTC.

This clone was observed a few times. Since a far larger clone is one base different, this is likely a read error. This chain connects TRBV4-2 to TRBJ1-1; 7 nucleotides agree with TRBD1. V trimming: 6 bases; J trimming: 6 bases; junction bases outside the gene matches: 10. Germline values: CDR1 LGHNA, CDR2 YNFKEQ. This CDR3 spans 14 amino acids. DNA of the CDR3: TGTGCCAGCAGTCAATCGGGGAGGGGGCCTGAAGCTTTCTTT. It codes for CASSQSGRGPEAFF.

CDR3 nucleotides: TGTGCCAGCAGCTCCGATCTAGCGGGAGGGGGTAATGAGCAGTTCTTC. As protein: CASSSDLAGGGNEQFF. The rearrangement links TRBV7-7 to TRBJ2-1; TRBD2 agrees at 12 bases. Germline V CDR1 and CDR2: SSHAT, FNYEAQ (reference sequence). This CDR3 is 16 amino acids long. V lost 4 bases, J lost 7 bases, and 8 bases stayed unmatched.

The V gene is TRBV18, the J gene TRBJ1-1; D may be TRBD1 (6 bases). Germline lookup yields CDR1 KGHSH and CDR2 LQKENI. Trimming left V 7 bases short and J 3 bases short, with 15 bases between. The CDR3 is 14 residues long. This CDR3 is CASFYGGRDTEAFF. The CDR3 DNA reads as TGTGCCAGCTTCTACGGGGGCAGGGACACTGAAGCTTTCTTT. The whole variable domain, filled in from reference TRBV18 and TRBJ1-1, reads NAGVMQNPRHLVRRRGQEARLRCSPMKGHSHVYWYRQLPEEGLKFMVYLQKENIIDESGMPKERFSAEFPKEGPSILRIQQVVRGDSAAYFCASFYGGRDTEAFFGQGTRLTVV.

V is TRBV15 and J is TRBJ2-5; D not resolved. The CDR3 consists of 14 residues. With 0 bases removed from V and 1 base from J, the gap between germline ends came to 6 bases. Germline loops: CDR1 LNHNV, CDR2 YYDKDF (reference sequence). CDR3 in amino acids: CATSRDGIQETQYF. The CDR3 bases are TGTGCCACCAGCAGAGATGGGATCCAAGAGACCCAGTACTTC.

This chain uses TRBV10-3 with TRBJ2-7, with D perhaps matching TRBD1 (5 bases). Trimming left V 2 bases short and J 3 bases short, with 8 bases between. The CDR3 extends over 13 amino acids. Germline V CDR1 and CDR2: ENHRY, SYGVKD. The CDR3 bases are TGTGCCATCAGTGAGGCGACAGTCTACGAGCAGTACTTC. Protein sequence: CAISEATVYEQYF.

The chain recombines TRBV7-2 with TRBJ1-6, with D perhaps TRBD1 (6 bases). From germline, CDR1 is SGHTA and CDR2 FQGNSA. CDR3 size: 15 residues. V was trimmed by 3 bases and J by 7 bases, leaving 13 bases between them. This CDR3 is CASSLKGGANSPLHF. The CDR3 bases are TGTGCCAGCAGCTTGAAAGGGGGGGCGAATTCACCCCTCCACTTT.

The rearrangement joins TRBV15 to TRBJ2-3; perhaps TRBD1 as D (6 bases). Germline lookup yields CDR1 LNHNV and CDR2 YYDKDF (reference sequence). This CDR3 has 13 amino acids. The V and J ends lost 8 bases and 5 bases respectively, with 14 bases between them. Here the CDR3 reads CATSDGQQDTQYF. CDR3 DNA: TGTGCCACCTCTGATGGACAGCAAGATACGCAGTATTTT.

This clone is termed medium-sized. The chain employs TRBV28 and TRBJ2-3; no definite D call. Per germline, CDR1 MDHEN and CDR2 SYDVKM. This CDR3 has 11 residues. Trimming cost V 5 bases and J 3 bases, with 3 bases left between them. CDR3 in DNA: TGTGCCAGCAGTCAGACAGATACGCAGTATTTT. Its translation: CASSQTDTQYF. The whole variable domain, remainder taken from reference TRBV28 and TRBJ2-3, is DVKVTQSSRYLVKRTGEKVFLECVQDMDHENMFWYRQDPGLGLRLIYFSYDVKMKEKGDIPEGYSVSREKKERFSLILESASTNQTSMYLCASSQTDTQYFGPGTRLTVL.

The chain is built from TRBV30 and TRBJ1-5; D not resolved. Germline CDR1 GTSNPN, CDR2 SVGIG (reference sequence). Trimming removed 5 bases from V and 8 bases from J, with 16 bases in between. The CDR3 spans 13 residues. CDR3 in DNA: TGTGCCTGGTCCCCTTCCTTTCAAGAGCCCCAGCATTTT. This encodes CAWSPSFQEPQHF. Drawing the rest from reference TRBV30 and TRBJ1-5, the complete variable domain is SQTIHQWPATLVQPVGSPLSLECTVEGTSNPNLYWYRQAAGRGLQLLFYSVGIGQISSEVPQNLSASRPQDRQFILSSKKLLLSDSGFYLCAWSPSFQEPQHFGDGTRLSIL.

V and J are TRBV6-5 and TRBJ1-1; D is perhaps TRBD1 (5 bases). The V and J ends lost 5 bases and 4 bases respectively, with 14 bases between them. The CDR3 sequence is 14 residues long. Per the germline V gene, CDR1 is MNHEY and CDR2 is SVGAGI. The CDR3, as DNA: TGTGCCAGCAGTAGTCGAGACAGTGGCACTGAAGCTTTCTTT. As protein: CASSSRDSGTEAFF.

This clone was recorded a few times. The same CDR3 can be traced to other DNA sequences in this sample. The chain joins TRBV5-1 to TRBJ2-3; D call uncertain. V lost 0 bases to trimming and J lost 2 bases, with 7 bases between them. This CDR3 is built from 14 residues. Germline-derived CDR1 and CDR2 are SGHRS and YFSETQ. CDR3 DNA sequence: TGCGCCAGCAGCTTGGTGGGCTCCACAGATACGCAGTATTTT. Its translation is CASSLVGSTDTQYF.